This entry lists 30 T cell receptor beta chains sequenced from one sample in a study of T cells in narcolepsy. The protocol was immunoSEQ multiplex PCR, while the TCRdb copy is restricted to in-frame clones and leaves out a portion. This sample yields tens of thousands of clones, of which roughly 88% are seen a single time; roughly 1.2% belongs to the top ten. The sample consisted of CD45RA- memory CD4+ T cells from PBMCs. Receptors originate from a human donor with narcolepsy.

The genes are TRBV11-2 and TRBJ2-7; the D gene is possibly TRBD2 (6 bases). Trimming cost V 5 bases and J 6 bases, with 20 bases left between them. This CDR3 spans 15 amino acids. Per the germline V gene, CDR1 is SGHAT and CDR2 is FQNNGV. CDR3 protein: CASSPDVVARGEQYF. The CDR3 region has the DNA TGTGCCAGCAGCCCCGACGTGGTAGCGCGGGGCGAGCAGTACTTC.

CDR3 in DNA: TGTGCCAGCTCACCTTTCCCCCTCGGTACGGGGGGTGGAGATACGCAGTATTTT. This sequence encodes CASSPFPLGTGGGDTQYF. V gene TRBV18 combines with J gene TRBJ2-3; the match to TRBD2 covers 7 bases. This CDR3 is built from 18 residues. Trimming cost V 3 bases and J 5 bases; bases outside gene matches: 17. CDR1 KGHSH and CDR2 LQKENI come from the germline V gene. The full variable domain, with the rest looked up from reference TRBV18 and TRBJ2-3, is NAGVMQNPRHLVRRRGQEARLRCSPMKGHSHVYWYRQLPEEGLKFMVYLQKENIIDESGMPKERFSAEFPKEGPSILRIQQVVRGDSAAYFCASSPFPLGTGGGDTQYFGPGTRLTVL.

The V call is TRBV7-2, the J call TRBJ1-3; D is perhaps TRBD1 (5 bases). Trimming cost V 1 base and J 4 bases, with 11 bases left between them. The CDR3 runs 15 residues. Germline assignment: CDR1 SGHTA and CDR2 FQGNSA. This chain's CDR3 is CASSLEGAAGNTIYF. CDR3 nucleotides: TGTGCCAGCAGCTTAGAAGGGGCCGCGGGAAACACCATATATTTT.

The gene calls are TRBV5-1 and TRBJ2-1, with 12 bases aligning to TRBD2. V was clipped by 5 bases and J by 3 bases; unmatched bases: 3. Germline V gives CDR1 SGHRS, CDR2 YFSETQ. The CDR3 has 15 amino acids. For the CDR3, the DNA is TGCGCCAGCAGGCGACTAGCGGGGGACTACAATGAGCAGTTCTTC. Amino acid sequence: CASRRLAGDYNEQFF.

CDR3: CASKGPSTDTQYF. The CDR3 coding sequence is TGTGCCAGCAAGGGGCCAAGCACAGATACGCAGTATTTT. The gene calls are TRBV2 and TRBJ2-3, with a weak D call TRBD1 (5 bases). The CDR3 has 13 residues. Trimming stripped 7 bases from V and 0 bases from J, with 8 bases between. Germline CDR1 is SNHLY and CDR2 is FYNNEI.

In its sample, this clone was seen once. V usage is TRBV2 and J usage is TRBJ1-1; D is undetermined. CDR1 is SNHLY, CDR2 FYNNEI, per germline. Trimming stripped 3 bases from V and 6 bases from J, with 14 bases between. This CDR3 comprises 14 residues. DNA for the CDR3: TGTGCCAGCAGTGAGGTGACACGGGATGCTGAAGCTTTCTTT. Protein product: CASSEVTRDAEAFF. Full variable domain (missing parts from reference TRBV2 and TRBJ1-1): EPEVTQTPSHQVTQMGQEVILRCVPISNHLYFYWYRQILGQKVEFLVSFYNNEISEKSEIFDDQFSVERPDGSNFTLKIRSTKLEDSAMYFCASSEVTRDAEAFFGQGTRLTVV.

The sample holds one count of this clone. This rearrangement joins TRBV18 to TRBJ1-1, with D tentatively TRBD1 (6 bases). Germline CDR1 is KGHSH and CDR2 is LQKENI. The CDR3 sequence is 15 residues long. The V and J ends lost 2 bases and 2 bases respectively, with 12 bases between them. In DNA, the CDR3 is TGTGCCAGCTCACCAGAACAGGGAAAAAACACTGAAGCTTTCTTT. This encodes CASSPEQGKNTEAFF.

Worth noting for this clone: Other DNA sequences within the sample encode an identical CDR3. This chain uses TRBV28 with TRBJ2-7; D could derive from TRBD1 or TRBD2 (5 bases each). Germline V gives CDR1 MDHEN, CDR2 SYDVKM. Trimming left V 3 bases short and J 1 base short, with 10 bases between. The CDR3 has 14 amino acids. The CDR3 reads CASSFGGSSYEQYF. The CDR3 DNA reads as TGTGCCAGCAGTTTTGGGGGATCTTCCTACGAGCAGTACTTC.

The chain carries TRBV27 and TRBJ1-2, with 8 bases fitting TRBD1. The J segment lost 6 bases and the V segment lost 5 bases, leaving 8 bases of the junction unmatched. CDR3 length: 14 amino acids. CDR1 is MNHEY and CDR2 is SMNVEV in the germline V gene (reference sequence). This CDR3 is CASSHIQGADGYTF. In DNA form, the CDR3 reads TGTGCCAGCAGTCATATTCAGGGGGCGGATGGCTACACCTTC.

The V gene is TRBV7-9, the J gene TRBJ1-3, with D unclear. V lost 1 base to trimming and J lost 6 bases, with 10 bases between them. CDR1 and CDR2 from the germline V gene are SEHNR and FQNEAQ (reference sequence). The CDR3 spans 14 residues. The CDR3 coding sequence is TGTGCCAGCAGCTTAGTACTCGGTCCAAACACCATATATTTT. Translating gives CASSLVLGPNTIYF.

The chain combines TRBV7-9 with TRBJ2-3, with TRBD2 identical over 9 bases. The length of the CDR3 is 15 residues. With 5 bases clipped from V and 4 bases from J, the junction kept 7 bases outside the gene matches. The germline CDR1 and CDR2 sequences are SEHNR and FQNEAQ (reference sequence). CDR3 region: CASSQTGLAPDTQYF. The CDR3 DNA sequence: TGTGCCAGCAGCCAGACGGGACTAGCACCAGATACGCAGTATTTT.

The rearrangement links TRBV29-1 to TRBJ2-6; possible D gene TRBD2, 5 bases. This CDR3 spans 13 amino acids. V was cut by 5 bases and J by 0 bases, with 5 bases left in between. Germline CDR1 is SQVTM and CDR2 is ANQGSEA. CDR3 DNA: TGCAGCGTTCGGGGCTCTGGGGCCAACGTCCTGACTTTC. Protein: CSVRGSGANVLTF. Together with reference TRBV29-1 and TRBJ2-6, the CDR3 gives the full variable domain: SAVISQKPSRDICQRGTSLTIQCQVDSQVTMMFWYRQQPGQSLTLIATANQGSEATYESGFVIDKFPISRPNLTFSTLTVSNMSPEDSSIYLCSVRGSGANVLTFGAGSRLTVL.

The chain recombines TRBV10-3 with TRBJ2-7; D is unclear. This CDR3 region has 18 residues. Germline V lookup: CDR1 ENHRY, CDR2 SYGVKD. V was trimmed by 0 bases and J by 1 base, leaving 19 bases between them. The chain's CDR3 is CAISESPVDQADSYEQYF. CDR3 sequence (DNA): TGTGCCATCAGTGAGTCCCCAGTTGACCAAGCAGATTCCTACGAGCAGTACTTC.

The rearrangement joins TRBV7-2 to TRBJ1-3, with D hard to call. Germline CDR1 SGHTA, CDR2 FQGNSA. The germline V and J ends were trimmed by 4 bases and 0 bases, with 13 bases remaining between them. The CDR3 contains 16 residues. The CDR3 nucleotides are TGTGCCAGCAGCTACGGCGGGGTAAACTCTGGAAACACCATATATTTT. Translation: CASSYGGVNSGNTIYF.

The chain has TRBV5-1 and TRBJ2-5, with D perhaps matching TRBD1 (5 bases). The DNA end is a closer match to TRBJ2-7, so the J assignment may be wrong. This CDR3 is 14 amino acids long. The germline CDR1 and CDR2 sequences are SGHRS and YFSETQ. The CDR3 sequence is CASSYQGGAYEQYF. CDR3 DNA sequence: TGCGCCAGCAGCTACCAGGGTGGGGCATACGAGCAGTACTTC.

The J gene is TRBJ2-5, the V gene TRBV5-4; 8 positions agree with TRBD1. The CDR3 consists of 14 residues. Trimming took 0 bases from V and 5 from J; bases not matched to a gene: 3. Germline CDR1 is SGHNT and CDR2 is YYREEE (reference sequence). The CDR3 here is CASSLGTGSETQYF. Written as DNA, the CDR3 is TGTGCCAGCAGCTTGGGGACAGGGTCCGAGACCCAGTACTTC.

The CDR3 DNA reads TGTGCCAGCAGCTTGAGGTCCGGGGGCGCGACCTCCTACGAGCAGTACTTC. Protein sequence: CASSLRSGGATSYEQYF. V gene TRBV5-6 combines with J gene TRBJ2-5, with D perhaps TRBD1 or TRBD2 (6 bases each). The J call may be mistaken, given a closer DNA end match to TRBJ2-7. The CDR3 is 17 amino acids. The V gene's germline CDR1 is SGHDT and CDR2 YYEEEE.

The genes are TRBV6-5 and TRBJ1-5, with TRBD1 identical over 8 bases. With V trimmed by 6 bases and J by 1 base, 5 bases remained unmatched. CDR1 is MNHEY and CDR2 is SVGAGI in the germline V gene. The CDR3 runs to 15 residues. The CDR3 sequence: CASRERTGSNQPQHF. The CDR3 region has the DNA TGTGCCAGCAGGGAGAGGACAGGGAGCAATCAGCCCCAGCATTTT.

The V and J genes are TRBV6-1 and TRBJ2-3; weak D call: TRBD2 (5 bases). The CDR3 is 19 residues long. Germline assignment: CDR1 MNHNS and CDR2 SASEGT. V was trimmed by 3 bases and J by 7 bases, leaving 29 bases between them. The CDR3 here is CASSDTSGWKAREEYTQYF. CDR3 nucleotide sequence: TGTGCCAGCAGTGATACGAGTGGGTGGAAGGCCCGGGAAGAATATACGCAGTATTTT.

The rearrangement joins TRBV19 to TRBJ2-3; D may match TRBD1 or TRBD2 (6 bases each). Germline-derived CDR1 and CDR2 are LNHDA and SQIVND (reference sequence). Trimming stripped 3 bases from V and 4 bases from J, with 17 bases between. The CDR3 has 16 amino acids. CDR3 region: CASSMRNPGGADTQYF. CDR3 sequence (DNA): TGTGCCAGTAGTATGAGGAATCCCGGGGGCGCAGATACGCAGTATTTT.

The chain couples TRBV30 to TRBJ2-5; 7 bases fit TRBD1. Germline CDR1 and CDR2: GTSNPN and SVGIG (reference sequence). V shed 5 bases, J shed 5 bases, and the junction held 5 bases outside the gene matches. The CDR3 has 12 residues. CDR3 bases: TGTGCCTGGCGGGACAGCCATGAGACCCAGTACTTC. This gives the protein CAWRDSHETQYF.

The chain links TRBV2 to TRBJ1-5; tentative D call: TRBD1 (5 bases). This CDR3 is 13 amino acids long. Trimming cost V 6 bases and J 3 bases, with 9 bases left between them. Germline V lookup: CDR1 SNHLY, CDR2 FYNNEI. As DNA, the CDR3 is TGTGCCAGCAGGGACACGACCAATCAGCCCCAGCATTTT. Its protein product is CASRDTTNQPQHF.

The chain carries TRBV7-9 and TRBJ1-6; D not certain. The germline V and J ends were trimmed by 4 bases and 7 bases, with 14 bases remaining between them. This CDR3 region has 15 residues. Germline CDR1 is SEHNR and CDR2 is FQNEAQ (reference sequence). Written as DNA, the CDR3 is TGTGCCAGCAGCTACCTCCAGATGGGGAATTCACCCCTCCACTTT. Translated, it gives CASSYLQMGNSPLHF.

The V call is TRBV14, the J call TRBJ2-2; possible D gene TRBD1, 6 bases. CDR3 length: 17 amino acids. The ends were cut back, 8 bases at V and 1 base at J, with 20 bases in the middle. Germline assignment: CDR1 SGHDN and CDR2 FVKESK. The CDR3 bases are TGTGCCAGCTCGCTCCTCTCCGGGACACTGAACACCGGGGAGCTGTTTTTT. Translated: CASSLLSGTLNTGELFF.

The chain employs TRBV28 and TRBJ2-3; D may be TRBD2 (6 bases). Germline V lookup: CDR1 MDHEN, CDR2 SYDVKM. V was shortened by 7 bases and J by 0 bases, with 20 bases between the two germline ends. This CDR3 contains 17 residues. The CDR3 here is CASIPPGGVSSTDTQYF. The CDR3, as DNA: TGTGCCAGCATCCCCCCGGGCGGGGTATCTAGCACAGATACGCAGTATTTT. The complete variable domain, with remaining parts taken from reference TRBV28 and TRBJ2-3, reads DVKVTQSSRYLVKRTGEKVFLECVQDMDHENMFWYRQDPGLGLRLIYFSYDVKMKEKGDIPEGYSVSREKKERFSLILESASTNQTSMYLCASIPPGGVSSTDTQYFGPGTRLTVL.

In regard to this clone: Compared with germline, one end of the junction differs, possibly owing to a read error. V is TRBV7-2 and J is TRBJ2-7, with D possibly being TRBD1 or TRBD2 (5 bases each). Looked up from germline, CDR1 is SGHTA and CDR2 is FQGNSA. The CDR3 spans 15 residues. The CDR3 loop is CASGLDVGPFNEQYF. The DNA for the CDR3 is TGTGCCAGCGGCTTAGATGTGGGACCGTTCAACGAGCAGTACTTC.

The V and J genes are TRBV5-1 and TRBJ2-2, with a tentative D call TRBD1 (6 bases). Germline lookup yields CDR1 SGHRS and CDR2 YFSETQ. V was trimmed by 5 bases and J by 8 bases, leaving 19 bases between them. The CDR3 loop spans 15 amino acids. The CDR3 loop reads CASRQFALGAGELFF. The DNA for the CDR3 is TGCGCCAGCAGACAATTCGCACTGGGGGCAGGGGAGCTGTTTTTT.

This chain's CDR3 is CASTPSRYYGYTF. The CDR3, as DNA: TGTGCCAGTACTCCCTCCAGGTACTATGGCTACACCTTC. The chain couples TRBV28 to TRBJ1-2; the D is unclear. V gave up 9 bases and J gave up 3 bases, with 14 bases separating them. This CDR3 has 13 residues. In germline, CDR1 is MDHEN, CDR2 SYDVKM.

J is TRBJ1-1 and V is TRBV2; D is uncertain. Germline V gene lookup returns CDR1 SNHLY and CDR2 FYNNEI. The V end lost 5 bases, the J end lost 1 base, and 8 bases lay between the germline ends. The CDR3 is 13 residues long. CDR3 nucleotide sequence: TGTGCCAGCAGTCAAGGCCCGAACACTGAAGCTTTCTTT. As protein: CASSQGPNTEAFF.

The sample holds one count of this clone. This sequence joins TRBV7-8 and TRBJ2-7; no clear D gene. This CDR3 contains 14 residues. The V gene lost 3 bases and the J gene lost 6 bases, with 15 bases spanning the gap. Germline V gives CDR1 SGHVS, CDR2 FQNEAQ. The DNA of the CDR3 is TGTGCCAGCAGCTTTCCGGTTTTGGGTGGCGAGCAGTACTTC. Protein product: CASSFPVLGGEQYF.